The rows below give T cell receptor beta chains drawn from one sample of a study of cytomegalovirus exposure and HLA in healthy donors. Only in-frame clones appear in the TCRdb table, and some are missing; sequencing was by immunoSEQ multiplex PCR. The sample holds 60,000 to 90,000 clones. The sequencing input was PBMCs. These receptors were obtained from a woman in her 40s in good health and CMV-seropositive. Both conserved end residues are part of each CDR3. A D gene is named only where the DNA matches it firmly.

j_gene	v_gene	len	d_gene	CDR3nt	CDR3aa
TRBJ1-1	TRBV7-3	16	.	TGTGCCAGCAGCCTCGCTGGGGGCTCCTTGAACACTGAAGCTTTCTTT	CASSLAGGSLNTEAFF
TRBJ2-1	TRBV29-1	12	.	TGCAGCGTTCAGCGGGCAGGCGATGAGCAGTTCTTC	CSVQRAGDEQFF
TRBJ1-1	TRBV6-1	13	TRBD1	TGTGCCAGCACGGGACAGGGGGGAACTGAAGCTTTCTTT	CASTGQGGTEAFF
TRBJ1-2	TRBV7-9	13	.	TGTGCCAGCAGCCCAACAGGCAACTATGGCTACACCTTC	CASSPTGNYGYTF
TRBJ2-2	TRBV2	14	TRBD2	TGTGCCAGCAGTGAGGGGAGGGCGACCGGGGAGCTGTTTTTT	CASSEGRATGELFF
TRBJ2-6	TRBV18	16	.	TGTGCCAGCTCACGACTAAGAGACTCTGGGGCCAACGTCCTGACTTTC	CASSRLRDSGANVLTF
TRBJ1-1	TRBV27	14	TRBD1	TGTGCCAGCAGCCTGACAGGGTCCGGCACTGAAGCTTTCTTT	CASSLTGSGTEAFF
TRBJ2-2	TRBV6-5	15	TRBD1	TGTGCCAGCAGTATGAGGGGGCCTGGCACCGGGGAGCTGTTTTTT	CASSMRGPGTGELFF
TRBJ2-2	TRBV28	15	.	TGTGCCAGCAGTCAGTCCCTGCGGTTGGGCGGGGAGCTGTTTTTT	CASSQSLRLGGELFF
TRBJ1-1	TRBV19	14	TRBD1	TGTGCCAGTAGTTATCGACAGGGATACACTGAAGCTTTCTTT	CASSYRQGYTEAFF
TRBJ2-3	TRBV10-1	14	.	TGCGCCAGCAGTGAGTTGGGTAGCGGAACAAAGCAGTATTTT	CASSELGSGTKQYF
TRBJ1-5	TRBV19	15	.	TGTGCCAGTAGTATAGGCAGGGAAGGATTGCAGCCCCAGCATTTT	CASSIGREGLQPQHF
TRBJ2-1	TRBV6-6	13	TRBD2	TGTGCCAGCACTCTAGCGGAACACAATGAGCAGTTCTTC	CASTLAEHNEQFF
TRBJ1-5	TRBV27	13	.	TGTGCCAGCAGTTCTAAGCCGGATCAGCCCCAGCATTTT	CASSSKPDQPQHF
TRBJ2-7	TRBV25-1	17	TRBD2	TGTGCCAGCAGTGGAAACCCACTAACGGGGGGGTGGGGCGAGCAGTACTTC	CASSGNPLTGGWGEQYF
TRBJ2-2	TRBV5-4	14	TRBD2	TGTGCCAGCAGCTTTGGGCGGGGGTCCGGGGAGCTGTTTTTT	CASSFGRGSGELFF
TRBJ2-5	TRBV29-1	14	TRBD2	TGCAGCGTTGGCCGGGTAGCGGGAGAGGAGACCCAGTACTTC	CSVGRVAGEETQYF
TRBJ1-2	TRBV27	16	.	TGTGCCAGCAGTTTAGATGGGGCCCGAGCTAACTATGGCTACACCTTC	CASSLDGARANYGYTF
TRBJ1-2	TRBV5-1	16	.	TGCGCCAGCAGCTTTCAAGGGCAGGGAGGTCAAGATGGCTACACCTTC	CASSFQGQGGQDGYTF
TRBJ1-1	TRBV7-8	19	TRBD1	TGTGCCAGCAGCTTAGGGGGCTACAGGGGAACCCGGGGAAACACTGAAGCTTTCTTT	CASSLGGYRGTRGNTEAFF
TRBJ2-3	TRBV6-9	13	.	TGTGCCAGCAGTTATTCTACGGCAGCGGAGGGGTATTTT	CASSYSTAAEGYF
TRBJ1-5	TRBV19	13	.	TGTGCCAGTAGTCTGACAGAGAATCAGCCCCAGCATTTT	CASSLTENQPQHF
TRBJ1-1	TRBV19	11	.	TGTGCCAGTAGTCCAGGGAATGAAGCTTTCTTT	CASSPGNEAFF
TRBJ1-2	TRBV5-6	15	.	TGTGCCAGCAGCTATCAGGGGTCTCGCAACTATGGCTACACCTTC	CASSYQGSRNYGYTF
TRBJ2-7	TRBV10-3	17	.	TGTGCCATCAGCGATCCCCCCCGCCAGCGTTTAGACTACGAGCAGTACTTC	CAISDPPRQRLDYEQYF
TRBJ2-1	TRBV27	16	.	TGTGCCAGCAGTTTATCGAACAGACCGTCCTACAATGAGCAGTTCTTC	CASSLSNRPSYNEQFF
TRBJ2-3	TRBV6-1	14	TRBD1	TGTGCCAGCAGCCCGGGACAGGGGACAGATACGCAGTATTTT	CASSPGQGTDTQYF